The rows below give T cell receptor beta chains drawn from one sample of a study of tumour-infiltrating T cells in Burkitt lymphoma. The repertoire was sequenced with immunoSEQ multiplex PCR; TCRdb's copy has only in-frame clones and lacks some. The table lists about a thousand clones, roughly nine tenths of them singletons. Sequenced material: tumor tissue. These TCRs come from a human donor with diffuse large B-cell lymphoma. Each CDR3 is given with its conserved first and last residue. A D gene is named only where the DNA matches it firmly.

d_call	v_call	j_call	cdr3_aa
.	TRBV10-2	TRBJ2-3	CASSSFGTTYTQYF
TRBD1	TRBV4-2	TRBJ1-5	CASSQDYRGGQPQHF
.	TRBV19	TRBJ1-2	CASRTDGFYGYTF
.	TRBV11-2	TRBJ2-3	CASSYGGDTQYF
.	TRBV2	TRBJ1-2	CASIQTANYGYTF
.	TRBV5-4	TRBJ1-1	CASSRRDTEAFF
.	TRBV9	TRBJ2-2	CASGGRHTGELFF
.	TRBV10-3	TRBJ1-1	CAISDRQDTEAFF
.	TRBV19	TRBJ2-7	CASSFLLNPLYEQYF
.	TRBV5-4	TRBJ2-2	CASSSGTAYIGELFF
TRBD2	TRBV19	TRBJ2-2	CASRLPGLGEVGELFF
TRBD2	TRBV7-9	TRBJ2-5	CASSFFGGRTQYF
TRBD2	TRBV27	TRBJ2-2	CASITWSSGRLNTGELFF
.	TRBV15	TRBJ2-3	CATSRRGTDTQYF
.	TRBV30	TRBJ1-1	CACGQRNTEAFF
.	TRBV5-1	TRBJ2-7	CASSSYSYEQYF
.	TRBV4-1	TRBJ1-4	CASSRGGVTNEKLFF
TRBD1	TRBV5-1	TRBJ1-1	CASSLSGRGKNTEAFF
.	TRBV5-1	TRBJ2-7	CASSSQQTYEQYF
.	TRBV4-1	TRBJ1-6	CASSQGTDYSPLHF